This TCR beta chain comes out of a study of CD8 T cells in ankylosing spondylitis. This clonotype was seen a handful of times. What it binds is not known. With molecular barcodes, quantitative 5'-RACE was used to make the TCR beta libraries. In TCRdb, the 5' RACE reads were re-called with MiXCR into one record per CDR3 protein. The sample lists roughly 670,000 distinct CDR3 sequences, over 15% occurring once. V was cut by 6 bases and J by 4 bases, with 2 bases left in between. This CDR3 contains 10 residues. The study, taken as a whole, reports: A TCR beta motif of fewer than ten highly homologous variants appeared characteristic of ankylosing spondylitis blood. Certain motif variants had earlier been reported in reactive arthritis synovial fluid and blood. Disease-associated clones were CD8+ and fairly uncommon in peripheral blood. The clones that were linked to disease were reported to be significantly enriched in matched synovial fluid samples from ankylosing spondylitis patients.

The sequenced sample was blood, either unsorted or a sorted T cell fraction (not recorded which). The receptor was isolated from a male donor with ankylosing spondylitis. The V call is TRBV12-3 or TRBV12-4, the J call TRBJ2-3, with D unclear. CDR3 coding DNA: TGTGCCAGCAGGTCAGATACGCAGTATTTT. Its protein is CASRSDTQYF.